Here is one T cell receptor (beta chain) with its context. Mismatch with germline at one junction end may stem from a read error. This entry belongs to a study of blood T cell repertoires in COVID-19. Germline lookup yields CDR1 SNHLY and CDR2 FYNNEI. The CDR3 extends over 11 amino acids. Per the study methods: Amplifying reference gene primers gave estimates of nucleated cell counts. Profiled with immunoSEQ multiplex PCR; TCRdb holds only in-frame clones, not every one. That table is the source of V, J and clone size, and D and trimming were worked out from the DNA. The sample shows 130,000 or so clones, about four fifths of them seen only once. Ages ranged from 18 to 89 years, with residence in 24 US areas. Clinical history as reported by participants underpinned cohort assignment.

Sequenced input: PBMCs or T cells enriched from blood (not recorded which). This clonotype was obtained from a man between 50 and 59 years old who had recovered from COVID-19. The V call is TRBV2, the J call TRBJ2-5; no clear D gene. In nucleotides, the CDR3 is TGTGCCAGCAGTGAACCCGACTCTATGAACTTC. This gives the protein CASSEPDSMNF.